This record covers a single T cell receptor (beta chain). This sample stems from a study of siplizumab effects on memory and regulatory T cells. TCRdb's copy holds only in-frame clones and misses some; the assay was immunoSEQ multiplex PCR. The sample shows tens of thousands of clones, roughly nine tenths of them seen only once. The ends were cut back, 6 bases at V and 6 bases at J, with 18 bases in the middle. The CDR3 is 14 residues long. The V gene's germline CDR1 is SGHNT and CDR2 YYREEE (reference sequence). Sequencing was done on a sample of CD8+ T cells sorted from blood. The receptor was derived from a human donor in good health. This chain uses TRBV5-4 with TRBJ1-1; D gene unclear. The CDR3 DNA is TGTGCCAGCATGTCCTGGGCGCAAGGGCCTGAAGCTTTCTTT. Residues: CASMSWAQGPEAFF.